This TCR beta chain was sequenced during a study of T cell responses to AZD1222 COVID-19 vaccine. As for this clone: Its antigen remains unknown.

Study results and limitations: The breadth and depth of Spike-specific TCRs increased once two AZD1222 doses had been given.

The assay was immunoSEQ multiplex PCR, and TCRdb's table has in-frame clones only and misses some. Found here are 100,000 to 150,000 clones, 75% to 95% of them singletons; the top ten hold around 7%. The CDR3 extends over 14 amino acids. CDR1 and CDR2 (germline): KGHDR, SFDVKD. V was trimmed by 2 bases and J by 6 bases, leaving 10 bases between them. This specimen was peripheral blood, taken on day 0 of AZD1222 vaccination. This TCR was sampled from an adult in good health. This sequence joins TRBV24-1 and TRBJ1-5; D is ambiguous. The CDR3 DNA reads TGTGCCACCAGTGATTGGGCAGCATCTCAGCCCCAGCATTTT. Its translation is CATSDWAASQPQHF.